This T cell receptor beta chain is drawn from a study of blood T cells in healthy people across ages. The germline V and J ends were trimmed by 1 base and 5 bases, with 14 bases remaining between them. From germline, CDR1 is SGHAT and CDR2 FQNNGV. This CDR3 is built from 15 residues. Alongside a J-beta primer mix, a sample-barcoded 5' primer served in a second PCR lasting about 7 to 11 cycles. In TCRdb, the 5' RACE reads were re-called with MiXCR into one record per CDR3 protein. The top ten hold 3% to 4% of the sample, which has roughly 800,000 distinct CDR3 sequences, 20% to 30% seen once. As regards this clonotype: Its antigen is not identified.

Whole-study findings and limits: Roughly linear declines in TCR beta diversity per million T cells occurred with age.

A further study also used this sample, focusing on T cells of mothers and their children. Per that paper: Related mother-child pairs shared marginally more repertoire than unrelated pairs, though not significantly.

The origin of this receptor is a boy aged 5-17 years in good health. V usage is TRBV11-2 and J usage is TRBJ2-5, with D possibly matching TRBD1 (5 bases). The sequencing input was blood. The CDR3 loop is CASSLARALSETQYF. CDR3 sequence (DNA): TGTGCCAGCAGCTTAGCCAGGGCTCTCTCTGAGACCCAGTACTTC.